What follows is one T cell receptor beta chain and its context. Its antigen is not known. The source of the sample is a study of response to subunit inactivated influenza vaccine. Study findings and constraints: Researchers suggested that each seasonal influenza vaccination recruits few new T cells.

TCRdb ran MiXCR on the RT-PCR reads and lists one entry per CDR3 protein. The sample consists of 450,000 to 550,000 distinct CDR3 sequences, roughly 27% of them appearing once. The CDR3 is 14 residues long. CDR1 is MNHEY, CDR2 SVGEGT, per germline. The junction had 13 bases not matched to a gene; V was cut back by 6 bases and J by 12 bases. The chain is built from TRBV6-2 or TRBV6-3 and TRBJ2-1, with 8 bases matching TRBD2. The sample was CD4+ T cells sorted from PBMCs, taken 5 days after vaccination. The clonotype was recovered from a man between 45 and 60 years old who received an inactivated influenza vaccine. Here the CDR3 DNA reads TGTGCCAGCAGAACAACAGGCCCGGGACTAGGGCAGTTCTTC. Protein: CASRTTGPGLGQFF.